The 17 T cell receptor beta chains given below trace back to one sample, sequenced in a study of blood T cell repertoires in COVID-19. Generated by immunoSEQ multiplex PCR, the TCRdb table keeps only in-frame clones and is missing some. The sample includes approximately 300,000 clones, roughly 90% of them seen just once. The source material was PBMCs or T cells enriched from blood (not recorded which). These receptors all come from a woman in her 30s who had recovered from COVID-19.

As for this clone: This same CDR3 is encoded by further DNA sequences in the sample. DNA for the CDR3: TGTGCCAGTTCATCCCGGACAGGTTCCTACGAGCAGTACTTC. Amino acid sequence: CASSSRTGSYEQYF. This sequence joins TRBV6-5 and TRBJ2-7, with TRBD1 identical over 7 bases. J gave up 1 base and V 9 bases, and 9 bases lay outside the gene matches. Per germline, CDR1 MNHEY and CDR2 SVGAGI. This CDR3 spans 14 amino acids.

This clone was detected only once. The chain couples TRBV25-1 to TRBJ2-1, with TRBD2 matching 12 bases. V shed 4 bases and J 6 bases; nucleotides not matched to a gene: 1. This CDR3 region has 14 residues. From germline, CDR1 is MGHDK and CDR2 SYGVNS. The CDR3 bases are TGTGCCAGCAGTGGGACTAGCGGGATCAATGAGCAGTTCTTC. As protein: CASSGTSGINEQFF.

The rearrangement joins TRBV28 to TRBJ2-7, with TRBD2 matching 15 bases. Trimming removed 5 bases from V and 2 bases from J; junction bases left unmatched: 10. CDR1 is MDHEN and CDR2 is SYDVKM in the germline V gene. The CDR3 consists of 18 residues. CDR3 sequence (DNA): TGTGCCAGCAGTATAATCGGACTAGCGGGAGGGGGGGCCTACGAGCAGTACTTC. As protein: CASSIIGLAGGGAYEQYF.

This clone was counted a single time. V gene TRBV5-1 combines with J gene TRBJ2-7; TRBD1 agrees at 12 bases. This CDR3 region has 16 residues. The germline gives CDR1 SGHRS, CDR2 YFSETQ. Losses at the gene ends were 4 bases for V and 2 bases for J; bases not matched to a gene: 7. The DNA for the CDR3 is TGCGCCAGCAGCGAGGGACAGGGGGCGAGAGCCTACGAGCAGTACTTC. Its protein is CASSEGQGARAYEQYF.

This chain links TRBV19 with TRBJ2-7, with 9 bases that match TRBD1. V lost 3 bases to trimming and J lost 3 bases; unmatched junction nucleotides: 3. Germline CDR1 and CDR2: LNHDA and SQIVND (reference sequence). The CDR3 has 14 amino acids. As DNA, the CDR3 is TGTGCCAGTAGTATCGGGGGACAGGGCTACGAGCAGTACTTC. Encoded protein: CASSIGGQGYEQYF.

The V call is TRBV28, the J call TRBJ1-1; unclear D gene. Trimming cost V 1 base and J 3 bases, with 15 bases left between them. The CDR3 sequence is 16 residues long. Germline V lookup: CDR1 MDHEN, CDR2 SYDVKM. For the CDR3, the DNA is TGTGCCAGCAGTTTATTCCTCGGGCGGGCGCACACTGAAGCTTTCTTT. It translates to CASSLFLGRAHTEAFF.

This CDR3 reads CASSSWDRGGDGYTF. Here the CDR3 DNA reads TGTGCCAGCAGCTCGTGGGACAGGGGAGGTGATGGCTACACCTTC. The V and J genes are TRBV7-9 and TRBJ1-2; 10 positions match TRBD1. CDR3 length: 15 amino acids. The germline gives CDR1 SEHNR, CDR2 FQNEAQ (reference sequence). V lost 4 bases and J lost 6; bases outside the gene matches: 8.

The V and J genes are TRBV2 and TRBJ1-5, with 9 nucleotides matching TRBD1. Germline values: CDR1 SNHLY, CDR2 FYNNEI. The J segment lost 7 bases and the V segment lost 6 bases, leaving 10 bases of the junction unmatched. CDR3 size: 15 residues. This chain's CDR3 is CASSPDRGFGQPQHF. The CDR3 coding sequence is TGTGCCAGCAGCCCGGACAGGGGATTCGGACAGCCCCAGCATTTT.

J is TRBJ2-5 and V is TRBV7-3; 7 positions agree with TRBD1. There are 13 residues in the CDR3. From germline, CDR1 is SGHTA and CDR2 FQGTGA. Trimming cost V 11 bases and J 1 base; bases outside gene matches: 7. In DNA form, the CDR3 reads TGTGCCGGGTCCGACAGGGCCCAAGAGACCCAGTACTTC. This gives the protein CAGSDRAQETQYF.

This CDR3 reads CASSLWPGGDEQYF. DNA of the CDR3: TGTGCCAGCAGCTTGTGGCCAGGGGGCGACGAGCAGTACTTC. The chain recombines TRBV5-6 with TRBJ2-7, with 8 bases lining up with TRBD1. The J segment lost 5 bases and the V segment lost 1 base, leaving 5 bases of the junction unmatched. Germline V CDR1 and CDR2: SGHDT, YYEEEE. CDR3 length: 14 amino acids.

The chain combines TRBV18 with TRBJ1-2; 11 nucleotides match TRBD1. The CDR3 has 14 amino acids. V was pared by 4 bases and J by 6 bases, with 4 bases of the junction left unmatched. Germline V gene lookup returns CDR1 KGHSH and CDR2 LQKENI. The CDR3 is CASSLRTGGDGYTF. The CDR3 DNA follows: TGTGCCAGCTCACTCAGGACAGGGGGCGATGGCTACACCTTC.

The chain is built from TRBV6-5 and TRBJ1-1; D gene ambiguous. V lost 6 bases, J lost 6 bases, and 5 bases lay in between. The CDR3 has 10 residues. Germline values: CDR1 MNHEY, CDR2 SVGAGI. The CDR3 sequence is CASRDSEAFF. In DNA, the CDR3 is TGTGCCAGCAGGGACTCTGAAGCTTTCTTT.

The gene calls are TRBV4-1 and TRBJ1-3; D gene uncertain. The CDR3 spans 17 residues. Deletions cut 4 bases from V and 0 bases from J, with 16 bases between. Looked up from germline, CDR1 is MGHRA and CDR2 is YSYEKL. CDR3 bases: TGCGCCAGCAGCCCCCCCTATGGGGAGCTCTCTGGAAACACCATATATTTT. Translated, it gives CASSPPYGELSGNTIYF.

The chain carries TRBV5-5 and TRBJ2-3, with 10 bases fitting TRBD2. The CDR3 contains 18 residues. Germline V gives CDR1 SGHKS, CDR2 YYEKEE (reference sequence). V was clipped by 4 bases and J by 2 bases; unmatched bases: 13. CDR3 sequence: CASSNEWELAGITDTQYF. The CDR3 DNA is TGTGCCAGCAGCAATGAATGGGAACTAGCGGGGATCACAGATACGCAGTATTTT.

The rearrangement links TRBV7-9 to TRBJ1-5; 9 bases match TRBD1. Looked up from germline, CDR1 is SEHNR and CDR2 is FQNEAQ (reference sequence). The CDR3 spans 16 residues. Trimming at V came to 3 bases and at J to 1 base, leaving 4 bases not matched to a gene. This CDR3 reads CASSLGDRESNQPQHF. The CDR3 bases are TGTGCCAGCAGCTTGGGGGACAGGGAAAGCAATCAGCCCCAGCATTTT.

J is TRBJ2-7 and V is TRBV30, with a weak D call TRBD2 (7 bases). The CDR3 sequence is 14 residues long. Trimming pared 2 bases from V and 10 bases from J, leaving 21 bases between. Germline V gene lookup returns CDR1 GTSNPN and CDR2 SVGIG (reference sequence). The DNA for the CDR3 is TGTGCCTGGAGTCCCCGACCGGGGAGGGGGGTTCAGTACTTC. Translating it yields CAWSPRPGRGVQYF.

This chain links TRBV7-9 with TRBJ2-2; 7 positions agree with TRBD2. V lost 1 base and J lost 6; bases outside the gene matches: 8. CDR1 SEHNR and CDR2 FQNEAQ come from the germline V gene (reference sequence). This CDR3 is built from 16 residues. The CDR3 spells CASSLGRDYRSGELFF. The CDR3, as DNA: TGTGCCAGCAGCTTAGGTCGGGACTATAGATCCGGGGAGCTGTTTTTT.